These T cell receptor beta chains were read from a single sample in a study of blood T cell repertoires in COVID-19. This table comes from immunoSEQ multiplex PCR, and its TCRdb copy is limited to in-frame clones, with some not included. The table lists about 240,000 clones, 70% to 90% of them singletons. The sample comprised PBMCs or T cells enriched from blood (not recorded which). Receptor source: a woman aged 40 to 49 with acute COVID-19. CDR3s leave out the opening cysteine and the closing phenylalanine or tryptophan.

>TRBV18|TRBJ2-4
ASSPPGAGVKNIQY
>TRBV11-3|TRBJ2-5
ASSKRTDQETQY
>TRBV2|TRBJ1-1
ASSRDSTPNTEAF
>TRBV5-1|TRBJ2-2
ASSLTGEAGELF
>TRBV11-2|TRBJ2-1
AGRSGEQF
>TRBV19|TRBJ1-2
ASSPTSDRAFYGYT
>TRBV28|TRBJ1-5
ASSFDLGKLQPQH
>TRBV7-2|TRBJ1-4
ASSLGRATNEKLF
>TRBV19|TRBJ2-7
ASSIGREAYEQY
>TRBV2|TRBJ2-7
AILVAGGPDEQY
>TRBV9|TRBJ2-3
ASSVGAGYTDTQY
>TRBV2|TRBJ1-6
ASSAGQRNNSPLH
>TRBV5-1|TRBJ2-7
ASSLWDRTEQY
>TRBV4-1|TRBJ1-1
ASSQVGAETEAF
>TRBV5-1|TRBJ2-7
ASSLESGQSYEQY
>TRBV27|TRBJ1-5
ASSYRGGNQPQH
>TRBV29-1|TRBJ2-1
SVSSASGSSSYNEQF
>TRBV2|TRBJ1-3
ASSKSPVDSGNTIY
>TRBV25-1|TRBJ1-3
ASSLGAGNTIY
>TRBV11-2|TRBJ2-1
ASSRTPGQEYNEQF
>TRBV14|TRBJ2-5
ASSQDYLGKEAQY
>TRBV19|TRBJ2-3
ASSAKEGGGTDTQY
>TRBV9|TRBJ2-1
ASSVGASGIYNEQF
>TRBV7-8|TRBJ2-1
ASSGLAGRNEQF
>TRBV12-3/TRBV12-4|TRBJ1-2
ASRNTGGYGYT
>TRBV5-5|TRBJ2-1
ASSLPDAIYNEQF
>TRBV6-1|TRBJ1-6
ASSDRDRNNSPLH
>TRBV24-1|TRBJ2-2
ATSALGQNTGELF
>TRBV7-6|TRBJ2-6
ASRPAGPGGALSSGANVLT
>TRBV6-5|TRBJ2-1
ASRNSGGREQF
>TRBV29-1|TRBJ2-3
SVVRGTDTQY
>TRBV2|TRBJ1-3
ASSELGRGPGNTIY
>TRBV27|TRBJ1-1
ASSLGGEEAF
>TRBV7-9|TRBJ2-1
ASRAEAGSYNEQF
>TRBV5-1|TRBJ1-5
ASSLRGPRDSNYNDSNQPQH
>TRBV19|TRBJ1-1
ASYMNTEAF
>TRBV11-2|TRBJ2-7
ASSLHYEQY
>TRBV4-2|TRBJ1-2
ASSHDRGIGYT
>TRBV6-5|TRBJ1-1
ASRGQMNTEAF
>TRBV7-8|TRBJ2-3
ASSQGVAGVADTQY
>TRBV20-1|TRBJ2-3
SVFRQNTQY
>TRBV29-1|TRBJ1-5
SVSAGLNQPQH
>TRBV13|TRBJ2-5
ASSRLDRHQETQY
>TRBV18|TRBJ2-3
ASSPGLVTQY
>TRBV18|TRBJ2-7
ASSLDSLSYEQY
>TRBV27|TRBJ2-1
ASRGLAGDNEQF
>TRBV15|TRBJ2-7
ATSTGDSYEQY
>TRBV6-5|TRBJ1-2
ASSYINRGNYGYT
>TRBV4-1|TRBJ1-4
ASSDSRTSEKLF
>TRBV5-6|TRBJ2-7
ASSFGAGVNEQY
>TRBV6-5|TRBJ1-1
ASTETENTEAF
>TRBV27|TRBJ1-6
ASSSTGSGPLH
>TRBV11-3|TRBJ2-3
ASSLDGLAINTDTQY
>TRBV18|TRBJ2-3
ASSLATGTDTQY
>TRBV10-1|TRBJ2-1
ATEDWTSGRFEQF
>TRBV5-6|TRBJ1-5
ASSLYGPSDQPQH
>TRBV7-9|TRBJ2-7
ASSLTDNYEQY
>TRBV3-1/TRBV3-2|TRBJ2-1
ASSQDSGIRF
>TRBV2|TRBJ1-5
ASSPGTGGSQPQH